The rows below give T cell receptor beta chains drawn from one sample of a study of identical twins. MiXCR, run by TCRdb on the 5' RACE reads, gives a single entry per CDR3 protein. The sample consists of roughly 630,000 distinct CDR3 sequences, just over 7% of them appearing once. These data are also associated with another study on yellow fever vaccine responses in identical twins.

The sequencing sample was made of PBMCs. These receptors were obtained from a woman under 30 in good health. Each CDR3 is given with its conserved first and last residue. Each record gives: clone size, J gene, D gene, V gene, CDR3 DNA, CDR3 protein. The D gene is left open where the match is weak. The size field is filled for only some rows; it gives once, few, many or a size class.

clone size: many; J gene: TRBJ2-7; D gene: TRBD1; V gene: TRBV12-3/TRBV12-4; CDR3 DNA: TGTGCCAGCACTAACGCTATACGGACAGGGGCCTACGAGCAGTACTTC; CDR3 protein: CASTNAIRTGAYEQYF
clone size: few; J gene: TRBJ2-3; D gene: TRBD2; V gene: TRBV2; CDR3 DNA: TGTGCCAGCATTAGACTAGCGGGGTTCACAGATACGCAGTATTTT; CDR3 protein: CASIRLAGFTDTQYF
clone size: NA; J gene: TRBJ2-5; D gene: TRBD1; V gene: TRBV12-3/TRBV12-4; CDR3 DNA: TGTGCCAGCAGCCCGGACAGGAAGACCCAGTACTTC; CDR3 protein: CASSPDRKTQYF
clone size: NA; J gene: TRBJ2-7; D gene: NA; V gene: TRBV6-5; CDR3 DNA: TGTGCCAGCAGTTACAGGCAGGGAGCGACAGAGCAGTACTTC; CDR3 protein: CASSYRQGATEQYF
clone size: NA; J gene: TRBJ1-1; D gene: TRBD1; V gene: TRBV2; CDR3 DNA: TGTGCCAGCAGGGACAGGGTGGATGAAGCTTTCTTT; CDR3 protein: CASRDRVDEAFF
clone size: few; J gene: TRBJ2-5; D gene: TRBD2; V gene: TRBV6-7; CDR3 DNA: TGTGCCAGCAGTTGCCCGCAACTAGCGGGGGACCAAGAGACCCAGTACTTC; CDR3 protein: CASSCPQLAGDQETQYF
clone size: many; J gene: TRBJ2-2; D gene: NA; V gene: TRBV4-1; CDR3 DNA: TGCGCCAGCTGCTTTTATAGCGCGGGGCCCGGGGAGCTGTTTTTT; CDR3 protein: CASCFYSAGPGELFF
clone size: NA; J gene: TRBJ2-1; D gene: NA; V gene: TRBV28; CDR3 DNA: TGTGCCAGCGTAAGGACGGCCCCGGGGAATGAGCAGTTCTTC; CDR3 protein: CASVRTAPGNEQFF
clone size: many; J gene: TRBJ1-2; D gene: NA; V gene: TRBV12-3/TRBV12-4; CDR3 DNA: TGTGCCAGCAGTTCCCTCCTGGGGCGACATGGCTACACCTTC; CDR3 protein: CASSSLLGRHGYTF
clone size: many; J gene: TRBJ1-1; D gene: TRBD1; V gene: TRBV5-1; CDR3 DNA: TGTGCCAGCAGCGGACAGGGGGGCACTGAAGCTTTCTTT; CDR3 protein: CASSGQGGTEAFF
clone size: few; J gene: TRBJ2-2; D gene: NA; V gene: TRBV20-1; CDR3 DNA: TGCAGTGCTAGGTGGGCAGGGCCTGGCACCGGGGAGCTGTTTTTT; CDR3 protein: CSARWAGPGTGELFF
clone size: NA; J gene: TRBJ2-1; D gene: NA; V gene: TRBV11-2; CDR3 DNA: TGTGCCAGCAGCTTAGTTTGGGCTGAGCAGTTCTTC; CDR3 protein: CASSLVWAEQFF
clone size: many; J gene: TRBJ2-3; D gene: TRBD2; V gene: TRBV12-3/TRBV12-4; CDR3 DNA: TGTGCCAGCAGTTTTTCGCGAACTAGCGGGAACACAGATACGCAGTATTTT; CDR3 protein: CASSFSRTSGNTDTQYF
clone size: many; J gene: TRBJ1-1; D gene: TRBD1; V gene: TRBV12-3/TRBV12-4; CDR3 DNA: TGTGCCAGCACTAGACAGGGAGGGTACACTGAAGCTTTCTTT; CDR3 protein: CASTRQGGYTEAFF
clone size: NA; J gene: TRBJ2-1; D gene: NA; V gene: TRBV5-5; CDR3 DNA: TGTGCCAGCAGCCCGTCGGGGGAGCGGTACAATGAGCAGTTCTTC; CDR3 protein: CASSPSGERYNEQFF
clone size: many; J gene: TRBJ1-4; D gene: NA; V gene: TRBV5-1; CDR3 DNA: TGCGCCAGCAAGAAGGTCACTAATGAAAAACTGTTTTTT; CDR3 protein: CASKKVTNEKLFF
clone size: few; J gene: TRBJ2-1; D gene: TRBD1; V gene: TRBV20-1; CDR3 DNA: TGCAGTGCTAGGGTTACCCGGGACAGGGCCTACAATGAGCAGTTCTTC; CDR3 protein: CSARVTRDRAYNEQFF
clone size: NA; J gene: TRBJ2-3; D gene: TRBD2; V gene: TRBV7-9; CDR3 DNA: TGTGCCAGCAGCTTAGGGTCAGCGGGACTAGATACGCAGTATTTT; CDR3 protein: CASSLGSAGLDTQYF
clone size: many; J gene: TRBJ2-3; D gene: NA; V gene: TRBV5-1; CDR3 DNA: TGCGCCAGCAGCTGGGGGACTTCAGACACAGATACGCAGTATTTT; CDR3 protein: CASSWGTSDTDTQYF
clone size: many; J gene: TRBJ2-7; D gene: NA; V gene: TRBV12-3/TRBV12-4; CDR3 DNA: TGTGCCAGCAGTCACGATAGCAGGAGCCGGTCCTACGAGCAGTACTTC; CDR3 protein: CASSHDSRSRSYEQYF
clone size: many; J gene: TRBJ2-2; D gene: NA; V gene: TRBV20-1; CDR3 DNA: TGCAGTGCTAGAGACTCCTCGAACACCGGGGAGCTGTTTTTT; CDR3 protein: CSARDSSNTGELFF
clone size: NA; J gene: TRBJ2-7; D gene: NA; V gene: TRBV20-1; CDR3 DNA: TGCAGTGCTAGAAGGACTGGGGACTCCTACGAGCAGTACTTC; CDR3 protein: CSARRTGDSYEQYF
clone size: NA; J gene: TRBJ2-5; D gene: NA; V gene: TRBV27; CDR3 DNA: TGTGCCAGCAGTCTCCAGGGGGGGCAGACCCAGTACTTC; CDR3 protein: CASSLQGGQTQYF
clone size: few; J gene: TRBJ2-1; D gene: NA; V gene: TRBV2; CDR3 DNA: TGTGCCAGCAGTGACCGGACCTCCTACAATGAGCAGTTCTTC; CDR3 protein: CASSDRTSYNEQFF
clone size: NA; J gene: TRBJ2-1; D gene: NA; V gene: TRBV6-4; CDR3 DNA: TGTGCCAGCAGTGGCTCCAGGGAGTCCAATGAGCAGTTCTTC; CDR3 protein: CASSGSRESNEQFF
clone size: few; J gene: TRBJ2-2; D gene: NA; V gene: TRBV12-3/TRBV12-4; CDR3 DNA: TGTGCCAGCAGTCAACAGGGTATTGGGGTTTTCACCGGGGAGCTGTTTTTT; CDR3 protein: CASSQQGIGVFTGELFF
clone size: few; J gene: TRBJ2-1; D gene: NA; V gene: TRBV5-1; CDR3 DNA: TGCGCCAGCAGCTGGATAGCACGGAATCATTACAATGAGCAGTTCTTC; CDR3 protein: CASSWIARNHYNEQFF
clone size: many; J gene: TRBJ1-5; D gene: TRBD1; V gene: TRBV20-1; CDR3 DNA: TGCAGTGAAATAACCGGGACAGGGAACAGCAATCAGCCCCAGCATTTT; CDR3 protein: CSEITGTGNSNQPQHF
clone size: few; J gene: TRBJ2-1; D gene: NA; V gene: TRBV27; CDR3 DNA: TGTGCCAGCAGTTCTTTAGGTGCGGGAAACTACAATGAGCAGTTCTTC; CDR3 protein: CASSSLGAGNYNEQFF
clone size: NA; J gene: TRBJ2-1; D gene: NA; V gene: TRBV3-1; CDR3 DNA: TGTGCCAGCAGCCAAGATACCGGACTTATCAATGAGCAGTTCTTC; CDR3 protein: CASSQDTGLINEQFF
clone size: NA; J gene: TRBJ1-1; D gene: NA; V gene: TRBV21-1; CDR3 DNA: TGTGCCAGCAGCAAAGTCCGGGGCTTTGAAGCTTTCTTT; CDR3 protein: CASSKVRGFEAFF
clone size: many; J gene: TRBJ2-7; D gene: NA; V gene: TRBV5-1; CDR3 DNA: TGCGCCAGCAGCTTGACCGCACCCTACGAGCAGTACTTC; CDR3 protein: CASSLTAPYEQYF
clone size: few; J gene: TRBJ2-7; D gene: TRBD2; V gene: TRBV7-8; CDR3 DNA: TGTGCCAGCAGCGAAGGGACTAGCTACGAGCAGTACTTC; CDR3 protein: CASSEGTSYEQYF
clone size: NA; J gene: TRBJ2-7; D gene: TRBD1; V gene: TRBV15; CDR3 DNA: TGTGCCACCAGCAGAGACAGGGGGCTGGGCGAGCAGTACTTC; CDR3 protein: CATSRDRGLGEQYF
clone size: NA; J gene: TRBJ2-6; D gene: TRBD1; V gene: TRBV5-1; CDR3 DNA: TGCGCCAGCAACCGAGAGACAGGGCCTGGGGCCAACGTCCTGACTTTC; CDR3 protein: CASNRETGPGANVLTF
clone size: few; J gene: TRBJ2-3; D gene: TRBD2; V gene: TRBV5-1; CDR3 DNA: TGCGCCAGCAGCCGCGAGGCTAGCGGGATTCCCACAGATACGCAGTATTTT; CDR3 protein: CASSREASGIPTDTQYF
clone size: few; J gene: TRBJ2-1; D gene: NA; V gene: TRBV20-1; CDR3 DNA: TGCAGTGCTGGCCCCGGGACGGGCAATGAGCAGTTCTTC; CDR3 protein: CSAGPGTGNEQFF
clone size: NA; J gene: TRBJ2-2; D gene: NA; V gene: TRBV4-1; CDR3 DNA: TGCGCCAGCAGCCAAGGGCAGGGAATGGCCGGGGAGCTGTTTTTT; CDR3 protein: CASSQGQGMAGELFF
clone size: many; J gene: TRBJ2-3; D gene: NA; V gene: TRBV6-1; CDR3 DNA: TGTGCCGCTAAACCGGCCGGGTTTAAAGATACGCAGTATTTT; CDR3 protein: CAAKPAGFKDTQYF
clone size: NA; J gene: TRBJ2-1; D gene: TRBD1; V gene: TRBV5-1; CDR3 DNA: TGCGCCAGCAGCCCAGGGACAGGGGAGGCCTACAATGAGCAGTTCTTC; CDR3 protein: CASSPGTGEAYNEQFF
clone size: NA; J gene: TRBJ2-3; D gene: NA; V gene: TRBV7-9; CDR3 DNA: TGTGCCAGCAGCTACGGAGGTGGGGGGAGGCCAGATACGCAGTATTTT; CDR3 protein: CASSYGGGGRPDTQYF
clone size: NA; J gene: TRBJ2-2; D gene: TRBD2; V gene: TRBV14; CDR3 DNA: TGTGCCAGCAGCCAAGATCGAGCGGGGAAGAACACCGGGGAGCTGTTTTTT; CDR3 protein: CASSQDRAGKNTGELFF
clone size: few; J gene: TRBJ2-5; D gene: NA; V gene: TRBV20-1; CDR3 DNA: TGCAGTGCTTCACCATGGGGGGTCCCTTCTAGGGTGGAAGAGACCCAGTACTTC; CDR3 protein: CSASPWGVPSRVEETQYF
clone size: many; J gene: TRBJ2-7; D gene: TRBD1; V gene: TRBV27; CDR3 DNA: TGTGCCAGCCGCGAACGACAGGGTGTTTCGTTTGGCGAGCAGTACTTC; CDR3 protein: CASRERQGVSFGEQYF
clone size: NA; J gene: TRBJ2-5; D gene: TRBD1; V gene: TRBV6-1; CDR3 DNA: TGTGCCAGCCCTCCCCCCAGGACAGGGTTTACCGAGACCCAGTACTTC; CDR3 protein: CASPPPRTGFTETQYF
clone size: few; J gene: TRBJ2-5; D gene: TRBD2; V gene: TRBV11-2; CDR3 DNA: TGTGCCAGCAGCTTATCCGGACTAGCGGGGGGTGAGACCCAGTACTTC; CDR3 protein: CASSLSGLAGGETQYF
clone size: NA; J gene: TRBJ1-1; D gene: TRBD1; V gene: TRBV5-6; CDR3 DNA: TGTGCCAGCAGCACGCGGGACAGGGGAAGACGGAACACTGAAGCTTTCTTT; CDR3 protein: CASSTRDRGRRNTEAFF